In this sample, the clone carrying this TCR beta chain turned up many times. The data were obtained in a study of T-cell reconstitution after alpha-beta-depleted transplantation in children. The CDR3 spans 12 residues. Germline CDR1 and CDR2: SQVTM and ANQGSEA. Trimming removed 6 bases from V and 4 bases from J; junction bases left unmatched: 5. Preparation of the TCRbeta library used unique molecular identifiers. TCRdb re-called the PCR reads through MiXCR, storing one row per CDR3 protein. The table includes 640,000 or so distinct CDR3 sequences, roughly 15% detected once. This sequence was found in a human donor who donated a stem cell graft to a child with acute myeloid leukemia. The chain carries TRBV29-1 and TRBJ1-1, with 7 nucleotides matching TRBD1. The material sequenced was PBMCs from the stem cell graft donor, taken from the stem cell graft. The CDR3 DNA follows: TGCAGCGTATCCCAGGGGGGCACTGAAGCTTTCTTT. It specifies CSVSQGGTEAFF.